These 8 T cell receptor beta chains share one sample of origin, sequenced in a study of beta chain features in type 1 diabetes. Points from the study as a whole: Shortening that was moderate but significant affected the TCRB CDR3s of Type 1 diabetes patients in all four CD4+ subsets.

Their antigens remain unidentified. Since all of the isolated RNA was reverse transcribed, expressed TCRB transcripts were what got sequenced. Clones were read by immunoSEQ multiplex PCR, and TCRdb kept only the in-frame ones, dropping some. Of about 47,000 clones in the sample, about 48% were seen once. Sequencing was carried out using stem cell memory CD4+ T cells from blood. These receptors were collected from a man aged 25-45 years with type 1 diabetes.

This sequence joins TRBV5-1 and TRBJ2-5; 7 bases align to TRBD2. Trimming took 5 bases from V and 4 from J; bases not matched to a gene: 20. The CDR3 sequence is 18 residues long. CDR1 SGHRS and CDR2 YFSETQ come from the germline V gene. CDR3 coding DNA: TGCGCCAGCAGTCTCGGGGTAGCGGGTGATTTTGTCAGAGAGACCCAGTACTTC. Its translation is CASSLGVAGDFVRETQYF.

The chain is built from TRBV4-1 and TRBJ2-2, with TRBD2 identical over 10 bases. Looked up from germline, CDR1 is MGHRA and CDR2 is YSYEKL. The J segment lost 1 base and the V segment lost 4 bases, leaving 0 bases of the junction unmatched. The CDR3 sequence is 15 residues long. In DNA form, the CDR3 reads TGCGCCAGCAGCCCTAGCGGGGGGAACACCGGGGAGCTGTTTTTT. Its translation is CASSPSGGNTGELFF.

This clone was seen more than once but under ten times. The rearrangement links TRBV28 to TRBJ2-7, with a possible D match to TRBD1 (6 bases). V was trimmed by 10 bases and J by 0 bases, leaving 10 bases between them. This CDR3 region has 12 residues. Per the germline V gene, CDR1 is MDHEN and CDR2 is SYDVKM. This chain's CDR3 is CATTDSSYEQYF. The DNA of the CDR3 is TGTGCCACCACGGACAGCTCCTACGAGCAGTACTTC.

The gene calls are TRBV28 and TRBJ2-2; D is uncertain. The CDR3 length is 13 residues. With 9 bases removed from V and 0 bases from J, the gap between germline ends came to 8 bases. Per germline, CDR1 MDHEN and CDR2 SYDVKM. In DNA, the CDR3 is TGTGCCAGTGAGAGGACGAACACCGGGGAGCTGTTTTTT. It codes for CASERTNTGELFF.

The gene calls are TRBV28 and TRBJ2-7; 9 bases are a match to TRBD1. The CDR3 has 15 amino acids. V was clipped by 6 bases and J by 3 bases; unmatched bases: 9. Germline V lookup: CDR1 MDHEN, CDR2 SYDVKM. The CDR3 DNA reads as TGTGCCAGCAGCGCTCCAGGACAGGGGTACTACGAGCAGTACTTC. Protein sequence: CASSAPGQGYYEQYF.

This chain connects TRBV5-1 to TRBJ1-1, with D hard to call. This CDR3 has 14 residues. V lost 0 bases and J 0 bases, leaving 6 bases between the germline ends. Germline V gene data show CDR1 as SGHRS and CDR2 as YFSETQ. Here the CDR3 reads CASSLAPLNTEAFF. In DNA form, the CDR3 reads TGCGCCAGCAGCTTGGCCCCTTTGAACACTGAAGCTTTCTTT.

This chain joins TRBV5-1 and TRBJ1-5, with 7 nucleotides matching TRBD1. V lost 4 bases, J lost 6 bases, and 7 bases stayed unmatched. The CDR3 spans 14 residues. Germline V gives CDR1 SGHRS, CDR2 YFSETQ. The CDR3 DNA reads TGCGCCAGCAGCACAGATCCAGGGGGTCAGCCCCAGCATTTT. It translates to CASSTDPGGQPQHF.

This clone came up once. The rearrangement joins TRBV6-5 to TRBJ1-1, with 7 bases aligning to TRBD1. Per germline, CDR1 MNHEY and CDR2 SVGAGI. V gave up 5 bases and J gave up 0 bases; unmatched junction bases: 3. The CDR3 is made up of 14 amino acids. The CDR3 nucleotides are TGTGCCAGCAGTCCACAGGGGATGAACACTGAAGCTTTCTTT. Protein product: CASSPQGMNTEAFF.